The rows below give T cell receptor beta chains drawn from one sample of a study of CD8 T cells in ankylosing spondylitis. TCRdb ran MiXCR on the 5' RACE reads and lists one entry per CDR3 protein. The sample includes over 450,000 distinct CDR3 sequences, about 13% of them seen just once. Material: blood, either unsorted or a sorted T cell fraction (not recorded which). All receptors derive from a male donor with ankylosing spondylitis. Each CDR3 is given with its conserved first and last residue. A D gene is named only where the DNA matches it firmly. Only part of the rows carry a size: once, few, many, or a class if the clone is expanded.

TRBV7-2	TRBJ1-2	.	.	TGTGCCAGCAGTCTGGGGGACTCCAGGGGCTATGGCTACACCTTC	CASSLGDSRGYGYTF
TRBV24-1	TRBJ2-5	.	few	TGTGCCACCAGTGATTTGCAAGACGGCCCCTGGGGGGAGACCCAGTACTTC	CATSDLQDGPWGETQYF
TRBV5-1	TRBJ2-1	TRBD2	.	TGCGCCAGCAGCATCGGACTAGAGTACAATGAGCAGTTCTTC	CASSIGLEYNEQFF
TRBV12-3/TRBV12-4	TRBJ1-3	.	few	TGTGCCAGCAGCGCGTCCATGGGAGGCTCTGGAAACACCATATATTTT	CASSASMGGSGNTIYF
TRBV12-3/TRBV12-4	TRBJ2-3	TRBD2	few	TGTGCCAGCAGTAAGTCTAGCGGGAGGTGGACAGATACGCAGTATTTT	CASSKSSGRWTDTQYF
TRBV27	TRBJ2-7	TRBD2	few	TGTGCCAGCAGTTTTAGCGGGAGGGGATACGAGCAGTACTTC	CASSFSGRGYEQYF
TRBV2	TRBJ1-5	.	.	TGTGCCAGCGGGGGGGAAGGCAATCAGCCCCAGCATTTT	CASGGEGNQPQHF
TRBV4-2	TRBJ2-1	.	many	TGTGCCAGCAGCCAAAGTTGGACTATCAACAATGAGCAGTTCTTC	CASSQSWTINNEQFF
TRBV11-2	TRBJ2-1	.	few	TGTGCCAGCAGCCCCGGCGGGTTCACTAACTCCTACAATGAGCAGTTCTTC	CASSPGGFTNSYNEQFF
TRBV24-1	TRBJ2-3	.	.	TGTGCCACCGGAGGGACCAGCGCTCGCACAGATACGCAGTATTTT	CATGGTSARTDTQYF
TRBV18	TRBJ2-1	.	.	TGTGCCAGCTCACGGGACCTGGGGTCCTACAATGAGCAGTTCTTC	CASSRDLGSYNEQFF
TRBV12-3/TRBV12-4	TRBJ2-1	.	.	TGTGCCAGCAGTTTGGGGGCTAGCGGCCCATACAATGAGCAGTTCTTC	CASSLGASGPYNEQFF
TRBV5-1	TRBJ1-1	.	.	TGCGCCAGCAGCTTGGAGGTACAGGGCTACACTGAAGCTTTCTTT	CASSLEVQGYTEAFF
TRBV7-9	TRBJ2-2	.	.	TGTGCCAGCAGCCTACCTCGAGGGCCGGCCGGGGAGCTGTTTTTT	CASSLPRGPAGELFF
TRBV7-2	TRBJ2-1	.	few	TGTGCCAGCAGCTTCTTAGCGGATAGCTCCTACAATGAGCAGTTCTTC	CASSFLADSSYNEQFF
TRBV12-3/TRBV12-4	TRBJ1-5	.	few	TGTGCCAGCAGTTTAGGGCGGAGTCAGCCCCAGCATTTT	CASSLGRSQPQHF
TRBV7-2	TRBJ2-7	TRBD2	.	TGTGCCAGCAGCCCTCGAACTAGCGCCGAGCAGTACTTC	CASSPRTSAEQYF
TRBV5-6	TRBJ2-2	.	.	TGTGCCAGCTATAAAGCAGCTTCATCTCCCACCGGGGAGCTGTTTTTT	CASYKAASSPTGELFF
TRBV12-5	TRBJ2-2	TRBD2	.	TGTGCTAGTGGTTTGGTAAAGGCTAGCGGGAGTGGGGAGCTGTTTTTT	CASGLVKASGSGELFF
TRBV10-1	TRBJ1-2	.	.	TGCGCCAGCAGTGAGTCGTGGGGGGCGTATGGCTACACCTTC	CASSESWGAYGYTF
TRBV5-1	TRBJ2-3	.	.	TGCGCCAGCAGCTTGAGTAGAACCACAGATACGCAGTATTTT	CASSLSRTTDTQYF
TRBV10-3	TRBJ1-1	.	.	TGTGCCATCAAGGGCACTGAAGCTTTCTTT	CAIKGTEAFF
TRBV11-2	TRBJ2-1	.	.	TGTGCCAGCAGCTCCCTAGGGGGGACCTCCTACAATGAGCAGTTCTTC	CASSSLGGTSYNEQFF
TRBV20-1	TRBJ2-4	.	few	TGCAGTGCAACCACTAGATTAGCCAAAAACATTCAGTACTTC	CSATTRLAKNIQYF
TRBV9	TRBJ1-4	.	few	TGTGCCAGCAGCCCCCAGACTAGGGACGAAAAACTGTTTTTT	CASSPQTRDEKLFF
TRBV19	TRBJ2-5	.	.	TGTGCCAGTAGTATAGCACACACCCAAGAGACCCAGTACTTC	CASSIAHTQETQYF
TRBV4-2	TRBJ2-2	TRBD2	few	TGTGCCAGCAGCCTCGACGGCCTAGCGGGAGTGGAAACCGGGGAGCTGTTTTTT	CASSLDGLAGVETGELFF
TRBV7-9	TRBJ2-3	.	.	TGTGCCAGCAGCGGCCGGGACGCTGTGAAGGATACGCAGTATTTT	CASSGRDAVKDTQYF
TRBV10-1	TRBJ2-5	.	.	TGCGCCAGCAGTCGACATGTCCAAGAGACCCAGTACTTC	CASSRHVQETQYF
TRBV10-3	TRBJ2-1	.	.	TGTGCCATCAGTGAGGGAGGGGATGAGCAGTTCTTC	CAISEGGDEQFF
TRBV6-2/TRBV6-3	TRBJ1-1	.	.	TGTGCCAGCGCCAACAGACCGACGAACACTGAAGCTTTCTTT	CASANRPTNTEAFF
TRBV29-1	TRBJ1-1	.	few	TGCAGCGTTGAGAGGACCCTCGTAACTTCTCAGTTCTTT	CSVERTLVTSQFF
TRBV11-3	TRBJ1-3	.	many	TGTGCCAGCAGCCTCGGCCAAGGAAACACCATATATTTT	CASSLGQGNTIYF
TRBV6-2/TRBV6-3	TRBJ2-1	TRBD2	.	TGTGCCAGCAGACCTGGACTAGCGGACACCTCCAAGCAGTTCTTC	CASRPGLADTSKQFF
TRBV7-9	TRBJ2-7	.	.	TGTGCCAGCAGCCTTCCCGACAGGGGAGGGGAGCAGTACTTC	CASSLPDRGGEQYF
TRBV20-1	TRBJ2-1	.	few	TGCAGTCCCGAAAAGGCAGCCGATGAGCAGTTCTTC	CSPEKAADEQFF
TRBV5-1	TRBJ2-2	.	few	TGCGCCAGCAGCTTGGAGCGTCACACCGGGGAGCTGTTTTTT	CASSLERHTGELFF
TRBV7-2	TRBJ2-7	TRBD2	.	TGTGCCAGCAGCCCCTATAGTTGGCGGGAGAATTACGAGCAGTACTTC	CASSPYSWRENYEQYF
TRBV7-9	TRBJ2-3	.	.	TGTGCCAGCAGTGTGATCGCAGATACGCAGTATTTT	CASSVIADTQYF
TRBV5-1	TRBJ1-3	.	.	TGCGCCAGCAGCTTGGACGGGCACTCTGGAAACACCATATATTTT	CASSLDGHSGNTIYF
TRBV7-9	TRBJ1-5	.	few	TGTGCCACCGCTCGAGGGGGGAATCAGCCCCAGCATTTT	CATARGGNQPQHF
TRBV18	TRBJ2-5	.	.	TGTGCCAGCTCACGACCGGACGGGTACCAAGAGACCCAGTACTTC	CASSRPDGYQETQYF
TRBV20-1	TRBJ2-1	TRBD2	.	TGCAGTGCCGACCCCGGACTAGCCACGGACAATGAGCAGTTCTTC	CSADPGLATDNEQFF
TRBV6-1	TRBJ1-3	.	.	TGTGCCAGCAGCGAGCAAATGACGCTAGGAAACACCATATATTTT	CASSEQMTLGNTIYF
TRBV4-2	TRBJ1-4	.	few	TGTGCCAGCAGCCCCCCCCGCAACCAAGGAAATGAAAAACTGTTTTTT	CASSPPRNQGNEKLFF
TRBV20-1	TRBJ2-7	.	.	TGCAGTGCTAGCCCTCTTGCGGGTGGGTTCTACGAGCAGTACTTC	CSASPLAGGFYEQYF
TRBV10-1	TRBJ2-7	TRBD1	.	TGCGCCAGCAGACTCAGAGGGGGCCCTCCCTCCTACGAGCAGTACTTC	CASRLRGGPPSYEQYF
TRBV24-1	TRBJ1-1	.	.	TGTGGCTCAGTGGTACGGCGGTTCACTGAAGCTTTCTTT	CGSVVRRFTEAFF
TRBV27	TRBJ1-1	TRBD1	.	TGTGCCAGCAGTTTAGCAGGGGGATCAGGATTGGTCACTGAAGCTTTCTTT	CASSLAGGSGLVTEAFF
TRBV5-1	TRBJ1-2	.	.	TGCGCCAGCAGTCTGGTCGCCCAACGACGGCAGAACTATGGCTACACCTTC	CASSLVAQRRQNYGYTF
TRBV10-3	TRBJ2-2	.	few	TGTGCCATCAGTGAATTCACCGGGGAGCTGTTTTTT	CAISEFTGELFF
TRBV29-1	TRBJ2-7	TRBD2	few	TGCAGCGTCCGGGACAGACCTACTAGCGGGAGTACCTACGAGCAGTACTTC	CSVRDRPTSGSTYEQYF
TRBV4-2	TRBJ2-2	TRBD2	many	TGTGCCAGCAGCCAAGACGGGACTAGCGGGAGGACCGGGGAGCTGTTTTTT	CASSQDGTSGRTGELFF